This T cell receptor beta chain was recovered during a study of T cell repertoires in cytomegalovirus infection. Overall study: Public TCR beta signatures provided an indication of both CMV infection and a matching HLA type. Findings of the study overall: Clonotype analysis showed dominance of the ex vivo response by HLA-C-restricted CMV-specific TCR beta clonotypes.

MiXCR was run by TCRdb on the reads, yielding one entry per CDR3 protein. The table has around 900,000 distinct CDR3 sequences, under 40% seen once; the top ten hold 13%. The table lists this clonotype with a few counts. Its antigen is not known. Germline V gene lookup returns CDR1 SGHTA and CDR2 FQGNSA. Trimming took 5 bases from V and 0 from J, leaving 14 bases between them. This CDR3 has 15 residues. The TCR comes from a human donor in good health (CMV status not recorded). Some clones in this sample may be carry-over from other donors' samples. Here the sequenced sample was cultured CD8+ T cells from PBMCs, taken from culture after CMV antigen stimulation. The chain recombines TRBV7-2 with TRBJ2-7; D is uncertain. CDR3 residues: CASSVSGSSSYEQYF. The CDR3 DNA follows: TGTGCCAGCAGCGTCTCCGGGTCTTCCTCCTACGAGCAGTACTTC.